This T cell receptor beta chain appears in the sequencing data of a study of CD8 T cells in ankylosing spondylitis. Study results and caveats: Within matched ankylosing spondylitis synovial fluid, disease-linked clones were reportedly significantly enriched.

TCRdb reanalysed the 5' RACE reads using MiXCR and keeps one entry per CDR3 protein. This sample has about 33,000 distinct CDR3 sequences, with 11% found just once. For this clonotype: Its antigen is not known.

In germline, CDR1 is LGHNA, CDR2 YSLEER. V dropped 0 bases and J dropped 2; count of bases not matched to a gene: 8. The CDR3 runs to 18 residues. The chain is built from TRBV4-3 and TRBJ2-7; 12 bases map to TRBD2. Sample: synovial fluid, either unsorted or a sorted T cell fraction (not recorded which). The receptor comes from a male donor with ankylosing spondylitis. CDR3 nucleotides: TGCGCCAGCAGCCAAGATGTACTAGCGGGAGGCACGACCTACGAGCAGTACTTC. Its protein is CASSQDVLAGGTTYEQYF.